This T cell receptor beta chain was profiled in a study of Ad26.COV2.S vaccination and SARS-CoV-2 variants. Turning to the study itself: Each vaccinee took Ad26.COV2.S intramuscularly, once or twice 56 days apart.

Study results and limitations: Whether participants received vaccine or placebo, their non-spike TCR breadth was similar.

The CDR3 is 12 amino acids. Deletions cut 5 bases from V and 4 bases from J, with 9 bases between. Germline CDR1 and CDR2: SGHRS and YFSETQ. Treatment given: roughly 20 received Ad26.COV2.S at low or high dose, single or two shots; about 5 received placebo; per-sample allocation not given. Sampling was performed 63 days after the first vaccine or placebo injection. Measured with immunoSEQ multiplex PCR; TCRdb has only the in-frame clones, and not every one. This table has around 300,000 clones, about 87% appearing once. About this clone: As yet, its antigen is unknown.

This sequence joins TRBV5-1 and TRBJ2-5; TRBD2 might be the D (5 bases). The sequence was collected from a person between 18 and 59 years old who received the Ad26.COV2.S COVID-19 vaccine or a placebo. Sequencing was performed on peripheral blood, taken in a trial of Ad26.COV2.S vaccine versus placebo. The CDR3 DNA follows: TGCGCCAGCAGGCGGGTGGGAGAGACCCAGTACTTC. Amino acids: CASRRVGETQYF.